Described below is a single T cell receptor beta chain sequence and its context. CDR3 length equals 15 residues. Germline loops: CDR1 MNHEY, CDR2 SVGAGI. The ends lost 5 bases at V and 0 bases at J; junction bases unmatched: 4. This table comes from immunoSEQ multiplex PCR, and its TCRdb copy is limited to in-frame clones, with some not included. In the table there are 11,000 or so clones, 55% to 75% of which are singletons. This specimen belongs to a study of CD4+ T cells in melanoma. Sequencing was performed on cells from a culture (not recorded whether cultured in vitro). This receptor was obtained from a human donor with melanoma. The V call is TRBV6-5, the J call TRBJ2-7; 10 bases fit TRBD1. The CDR3 is CASSPGQGISYEQYF. The CDR3 DNA reads as TGTGCCAGCAGTCCGGGACAGGGGATCTCCTACGAGCAGTACTTC.